Sequencing of this T cell receptor (beta chain) was carried out in a study of cytomegalovirus exposure and HLA in healthy donors (dated by TCRdb to the late 2010s). With respect to the entire study: An earlier analysis of roughly 570 of the donors reported about 260 Gb of sequence data and some 110 million unique TCR beta sequences obtained from around 180 million T cells. About 300 gigabases of sequencing data and tens of millions of unique TCR sequences were included in an early release covering 500 to 750 HLA-typed donors. The genetic ancestry cluster associated with self-reported Caucasian donors included around 76% of the 300 to 400 genotyped donors. The study aimed to test whether signatures of past pathogen exposure could be identified by cataloging public T cell receptors. The study profiled the T cell repertoires of 500 to 800 subjects by immunosequencing and related them to cytomegalovirus serostatus. Along with the roughly 670-subject first cohort, a separate validation cohort of over a hundred different subjects was used. To predict cytomegalovirus infection status, the study brought together high-throughput TCR immunosequencing, statistical association of individual TCRs with disease status, and machine learning. To study patterns of TCR occurrence, a later analysis re-analyzed previously published TCR beta repertoires from 550 to 800 donors and added high-resolution HLA genotyping. In the later analysis, no new phenotypic data were used to find candidate immune exposures; instead, reliance was placed on TCR beta sequences and their occurrence across donors. To decide whether each TCR beta V gene segment behaved as functional or pseudogenic, an earlier analysis of nearly 600 of the donors relied on high-throughput TCR beta sequencing. Donor age, sex, ethnicity and CMV serostatus were collected together with the repertoire data. A later genetic analysis took genome-wide SNP genotypes for about 65% of the 666 donors and used that subset as a discovery cohort. Every repertoire in the discovery cohort had been generated on one and the same sequencing platform. Class I and class II HLA loci were covered by the typing at four-digit resolution. The number of typed donors differed by locus: roughly 620-630 for A, B, C, DRB1 and DQB1; approximately 520 for DQA1; approximately 610 for DPA1; and roughly 490 for DPB1. A few DR-DQ haplotypes were treated as single units for association and clustering because of strong linkage in the cohort. Among around 400 genotyped donors of the cohort, an average of around 250,000 unique TCR beta nucleotide sequences was sequenced per donor, of which about 19% were non-productive.

The CDR3, cysteine through phenylalanine, is 17 amino acids long. Only CDR3 DNA remains: 51 bases, in frame from the first base. As encoded in the germline V gene, CDR1 is SGDLS while CDR2 is YYNGEE. Trimming takes 0 bases off V and 7 bases off J; junction bases not matched to a gene: 9. Libraries came from the immunoSEQ multiplex PCR assay. For the multiplex PCR, a mixture combining 60 forward primers for TCR Vbeta segments and 13 reverse primers for TCR Jbeta segments was used. A multiplex PCR assay on genomic DNA amplified the CDR3 region of rearranged TCR beta genes. Amplified TCR beta libraries were sequenced as 87-base-pair reads on the Illumina HiSeq System. Regarding the original processing steps: A later analysis counted approximately 76 million unique TCR beta chains across the 670 or so repertoires, and 9.5 million to 11 million of these chains were shared by at least two donors. Raw reads were error-corrected and collapsed into unique sequences by a nearest-neighbor algorithm in which closely related sequences were merged to remove PCR and sequencing errors. V, D and J gene segments were assigned by aligning CDR3 sequences to IMGT reference sequences. For a sequence to be retained, at least a six-nucleotide match to both a V gene segment and a J gene segment was required. A rearrangement counted as productive if the CDR3 had no stop codons and remained in frame with V and J, and every other rearrangement counted as non-productive. Following IMGT convention, CDR3 was defined as the stretch from the second conserved V-encoded cysteine to the conserved J-encoded phenylalanine. In an earlier analysis of approximately 500 of the donors, sequences lacking an unambiguous match to a single V gene segment were excluded. An earlier analysis of some 500 of the donors classified V segments as functional when productive rearrangements were above 56.7% and as segregating when the standard deviation between donors was above 5%. A statistical classification framework was built for diagnosing cytomegalovirus status from the catalog of TCR beta chain sequences. In a later analysis, TCR nucleotide sequences were compared against IMGT/GENE-DB human TR gene sequences so that V and J genes could be assigned. A later analysis assigned CDR3 sequences and most-parsimonious VDJ recombination scenarios with the TCRdist pipeline. In a later analysis, each TCR beta chain was defined by its CDR3 amino acid sequence together with its V-gene family, and reads lacking a unique V-gene family were excluded. In a later analysis, 450 to 600 highly shared, low-generation-probability nucleotide sequences were removed to address suspected cross-contamination and a sequencing artifact. For each public chain, a later analysis derived a clonal expansion index from normalized ranks of inferred template counts within each repertoire. A later analysis computed generation probabilities with a VDJ recombination model fitted to out-of-frame rearrangements, and checked the results against IGoR. Hypergeometric tests were used in a later analysis to score TCR-TCR, TCR-HLA and TCR-CMV co-occurrence, with a repertoire-size bias correction applied to the TCR pairs. False discovery rates were estimated in a later analysis by permuting HLA or CMV assignments 20 times. A later analysis grouped co-occurring TCRs with DBSCAN, adding TCRdist sequence similarity when clustering within HLA-allele-positive subsets. Repertoires with fewer than 30,000 or more than 120,000 public chains, plus five repertoires with anomalous nucleotide sharing, were excluded from co-occurrence clustering. Not all clones reach the TCRdb copy of this immuneACCESS table, which keeps in-frame sequences only. Checked studies attribute under half of the gap to unresolved V genes and leave the rest unexplained. Clone size and the V and J calls come from that table; the DNA yielded D and trimming. The table for this sample lists about 94,000 clones; more than 65% of them were counted only once. The ten largest clones capture approximately 10% of the sample.

On this clone itself: Its specific antigen is unknown. Per-nucleotide qualities are absent, and no much larger clonotype sits a single base away.

The full study reports these points: In an earlier analysis of around 500 of the donors, most TCR beta V segments appeared in productive rearrangements about 87% or about 30% of the time, broadly matching IMGT annotations. In a later analysis, 15,000 to 20,000 TCR beta sequences were associated with specific HLA alleles at a false discovery rate of 0.05. Because the 87-base-pair reads could not distinguish some IMGT-functional V segments, including TRBV6-2 and TRBV6-3, those segments were excluded. A later genetic analysis reported fewer N-insertions in productive TCRs among donors in an Asian-associated ancestry cluster than the roughly 700-donor mean. Roughly 15 rarely observed V segments, including chromosome 9 orphons, were excluded from the earlier analysis of almost 600 of the donors because counts were too low. In a later analysis, HLA-associated TCR beta chains showed more clonal expansion and lower generation probabilities than non-associated chains that were equally common. The classifier was reported to diagnose cytomegalovirus status with high specificity and sensitivity in both the original and validation cohorts. A later analysis found that most CMV-associated TCR beta chains appeared HLA-restricted, with HLA associations seemingly driven largely by CMV exposure. A further reported finding was that TCR beta sequences accurately predicted the HLA-A and HLA-B alleles for most subjects in the first cohort. Because HLA typing was unavailable for some donors at each locus, only the typed subset was used in association tests. A cluster of highly shared sequence variants was judged likely to be a technical artifact of the sequencing pipeline. In a later analysis, several top co-occurrence clusters were reported to appear linked to parvovirus B19, influenza, CMV and Epstein-Barr virus. A total of fewer than 200 TCR beta chains were listed by the study as associated with cytomegalovirus. A later genetic analysis associated a missense DCLRE1C variant with V-gene and J-gene trimming of TCR beta chains, and an independent cohort replicated the association. Strong co-occurrence of HLA alleles, especially DR and DQ, made assigning TCR associations to individual alleles difficult. The cohort was sequenced for TCR beta chains only, and without alpha or paired-chain data the features that could be detected were limited. Roughly uniform sequencing depth across donors was assumed in presence/absence analyses, although this assumption may not hold. Correlated functional status among segregating V segments might be attributable to linkage disequilibrium, but an unknown experimental factor could not be ruled out. The authors suggested that the approach could potentially be extended to other disease states and immunological phenotypes. A few of the identified cytomegalovirus-associated TCR beta chains were confirmed in vitro to be specific for cytomegalovirus antigens. Immune exposure information for the cohort was limited to CMV serostatus. While some public TCRs were present in many individuals, most TCR sequences turned up only very rarely across donors. According to a later analysis, TCR association rates differed among HLA loci, with DRB1 alleles showing the most associated TCRs and HLA-C alleles showing the fewest.

The cohort was made up of 666 healthy bone marrow donors. At the time of sampling, all cohort members were nominally healthy, though unrecorded immune exposures were likely present. Of the roughly 630 cohort members, 289 had a positive CMV serostatus and about 360 had a negative one, while no CMV serostatus was recorded for the donor. Each donor provided a peripheral blood sample, and peripheral blood mononuclear cells were used for TCR beta sequencing. The Qiagen DNeasy Blood Extraction Kit was used to extract genomic DNA from the blood cell samples. Material: PBMCs. The receptor was derived from a human donor in good health. Recombination joined TRBV9 with TRBJ2-1; a stretch of 11 junction bases matches TRBD2. The nucleotide sequence is TGTGCCAGCAGCGTAGTAGGGACTAGCGGAGGGGAGAATGAGCAGTTCTTC. It codes for CASSVVGTSGGENEQFF.